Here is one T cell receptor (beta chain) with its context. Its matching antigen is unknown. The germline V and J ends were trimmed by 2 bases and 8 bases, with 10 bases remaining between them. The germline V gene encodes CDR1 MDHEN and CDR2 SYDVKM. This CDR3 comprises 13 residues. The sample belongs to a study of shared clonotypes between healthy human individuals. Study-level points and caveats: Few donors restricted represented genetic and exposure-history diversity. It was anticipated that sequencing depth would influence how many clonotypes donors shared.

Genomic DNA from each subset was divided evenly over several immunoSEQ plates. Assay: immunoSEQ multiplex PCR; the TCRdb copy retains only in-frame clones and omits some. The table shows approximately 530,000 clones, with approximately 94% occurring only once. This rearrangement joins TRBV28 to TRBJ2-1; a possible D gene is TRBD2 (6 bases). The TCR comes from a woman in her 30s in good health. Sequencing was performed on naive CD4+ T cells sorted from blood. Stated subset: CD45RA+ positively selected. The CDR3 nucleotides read TGTGCCAGCAGTTTAGGAGGGACCCATGAGCAGTTCTTC. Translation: CASSLGGTHEQFF.